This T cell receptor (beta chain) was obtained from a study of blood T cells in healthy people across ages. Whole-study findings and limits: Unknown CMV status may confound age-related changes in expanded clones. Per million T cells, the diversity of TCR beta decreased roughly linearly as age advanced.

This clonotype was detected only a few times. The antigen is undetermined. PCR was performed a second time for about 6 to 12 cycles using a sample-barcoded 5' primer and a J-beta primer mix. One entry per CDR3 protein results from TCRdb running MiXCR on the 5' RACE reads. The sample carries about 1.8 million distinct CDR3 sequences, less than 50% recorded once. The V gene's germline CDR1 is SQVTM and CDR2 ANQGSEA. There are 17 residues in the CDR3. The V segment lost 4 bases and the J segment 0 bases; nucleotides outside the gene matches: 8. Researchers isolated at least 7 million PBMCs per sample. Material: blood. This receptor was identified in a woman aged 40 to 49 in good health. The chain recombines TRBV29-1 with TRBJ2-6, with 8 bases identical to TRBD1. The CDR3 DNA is TGCAGCGTTGGACAAGGACAGGGCGCCTCTGGGGCCAACGTCCTGACTTTC. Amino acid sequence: CSVGQGQGASGANVLTF.